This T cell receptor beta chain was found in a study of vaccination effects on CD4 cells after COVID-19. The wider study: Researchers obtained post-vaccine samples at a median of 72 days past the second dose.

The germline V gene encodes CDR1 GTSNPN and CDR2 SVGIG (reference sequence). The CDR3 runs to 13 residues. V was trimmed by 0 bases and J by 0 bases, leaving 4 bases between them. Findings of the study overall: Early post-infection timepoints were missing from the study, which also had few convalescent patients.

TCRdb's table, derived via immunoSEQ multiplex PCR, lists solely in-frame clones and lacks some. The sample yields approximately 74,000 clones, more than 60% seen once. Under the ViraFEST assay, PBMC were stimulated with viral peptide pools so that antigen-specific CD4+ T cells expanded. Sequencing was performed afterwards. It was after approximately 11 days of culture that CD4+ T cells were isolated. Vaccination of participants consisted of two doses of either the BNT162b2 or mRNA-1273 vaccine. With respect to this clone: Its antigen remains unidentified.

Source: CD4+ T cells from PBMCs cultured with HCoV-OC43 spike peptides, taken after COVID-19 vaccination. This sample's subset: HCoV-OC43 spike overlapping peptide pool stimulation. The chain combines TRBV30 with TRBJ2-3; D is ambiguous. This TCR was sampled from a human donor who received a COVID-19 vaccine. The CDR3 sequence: CAWSVVSTDTQYF. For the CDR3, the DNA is TGTGCCTGGAGTGTGGTTAGCACAGATACGCAGTATTTT.